Below, 19 T cell receptor beta chains from the same sample are listed, as sequenced in a study of cytomegalovirus exposure and HLA in healthy donors. With 60 Vbeta and 13 Jbeta primers, the PCR was carried out. The protocol was immunoSEQ multiplex PCR, while the TCRdb copy is restricted to in-frame clones and leaves out a portion. Of fewer than 100,000 clones in the sample, approximately 77% are singletons; the top ten hold over 6%. Source material: PBMCs. Receptors originate from a female donor in good health and CMV-seronegative.

This chain uses TRBV28 with TRBJ2-7; TRBD2 matches 8 bases. Germline V gene data show CDR1 as MDHEN and CDR2 as SYDVKM. The CDR3 spans 16 residues. J was trimmed by 3 bases and V by 4 bases; bases with no gene match: 11. The CDR3, as DNA: TGTGCCAGCAGTTGTCACCAACTAGCGGTTTGCTACGAGCAGTACTTC. This gives the protein CASSCHQLAVCYEQYF.

The chain couples TRBV2 to TRBJ2-7; tentative D call: TRBD1 (6 bases). Germline V gene data show CDR1 as SNHLY and CDR2 as FYNNEI. The CDR3 is made up of 14 amino acids. Trimming took 6 bases from V and 0 from J, leaving 12 bases between them. CDR3 residues: CASRERQVSYEQYF. CDR3 coding DNA: TGTGCCAGCAGAGAACGACAGGTCTCCTACGAGCAGTACTTC.

This chain uses TRBV28 with TRBJ2-2, with TRBD2 matching over 8 bases. This CDR3 spans 15 amino acids. J lost 4 bases, V lost 3 bases, and 4 bases had no gene match. Germline V lookup: CDR1 MDHEN, CDR2 SYDVKM. The CDR3 loop is CASSFFLAGTGELFF. The CDR3 nucleotides read TGTGCCAGCAGTTTTTTCCTAGCGGGCACCGGGGAGCTGTTTTTT.

This chain connects TRBV5-1 to TRBJ2-3, with D perhaps matching TRBD2 (7 bases). Per germline, CDR1 SGHRS and CDR2 YFSETQ. This CDR3 region has 14 residues. V lost 2 bases and J 4 bases, leaving 11 bases between the germline ends. The chain's CDR3 is CASSLEGGADTQYF. In nucleotides, the CDR3 is TGCGCCAGCAGCTTAGAGGGGGGGGCAGATACGCAGTATTTT. The variable domain in full, with the rest retrieved from reference TRBV5-1 and TRBJ2-3, is KAGVTQTPRYLIKTRGQQVTLSCSPISGHRSVSWYQQTPGQGLQFLFEYFSETQRNKGNFPGRFSGRQFSNSRSEMNVSTLELGDSALYLCASSLEGGADTQYFGPGTRLTVL.

This rearrangement joins TRBV28 to TRBJ1-5; weak D call: TRBD1 (5 bases). Deletions cut 6 bases from V and 0 bases from J, with 9 bases between. CDR1 MDHEN and CDR2 SYDVKM come from the germline V gene. This CDR3 is built from 14 residues. The CDR3 protein is CASSAGSSNQPQHF. The DNA for the CDR3 is TGTGCCAGCAGCGCAGGGTCTAGCAATCAGCCCCAGCATTTT.

The chain links TRBV6-1 to TRBJ1-2; unclear D gene. Trimming stripped 5 bases from V and 3 bases from J, with 7 bases between. CDR1 is MNHNS, CDR2 SASEGT, per germline. This CDR3 has 12 amino acids. The CDR3 region is CASSSQYYGYTF. As DNA, the CDR3 is TGTGCCAGCAGTTCACAGTACTATGGCTACACCTTC.

J is TRBJ2-1 and V is TRBV4-2; 12 nucleotides align to TRBD2. The CDR3 is 16 amino acids. The V gene end was trimmed by 0 bases and the J gene end by 5 bases; junction bases not matched to a gene: 2. The germline CDR1 and CDR2 sequences are LGHNA and YNFKEQ. CDR3 sequence (DNA): TGTGCCAGCAGCCAAGATCTAGCGGGGGGGCACAATGAGCAGTTCTTC. Amino acids: CASSQDLAGGHNEQFF.

The rearrangement joins TRBV4-1 to TRBJ2-1; the D gene is possibly TRBD2 (7 bases). The V gene's germline CDR1 is MGHRA and CDR2 YSYEKL. V lost 1 base, J lost 2 bases, and 18 bases lay in between. This CDR3 has 18 residues. The CDR3 nucleotides read TGCGCCAGCAGCCAAGGCGGTTTAGTGGGGGGGCCCTACAATGAGCAGTTCTTC. It translates to CASSQGGLVGGPYNEQFF.

The rearrangement joins TRBV28 to TRBJ2-3, with a weak D call TRBD2 (6 bases). Looked up from germline, CDR1 is MDHEN and CDR2 is SYDVKM. The CDR3 spans 16 residues. Trimming took off 1 base at V and 0 bases at J, with 11 bases between the two ends. The CDR3 is CASSLFGGSSTDTQYF. DNA of the CDR3: TGTGCCAGCAGTTTATTTGGAGGGTCTAGCACAGATACGCAGTATTTT. Complete variable domain (other parts from reference TRBV28 and TRBJ2-3): DVKVTQSSRYLVKRTGEKVFLECVQDMDHENMFWYRQDPGLGLRLIYFSYDVKMKEKGDIPEGYSVSREKKERFSLILESASTNQTSMYLCASSLFGGSSTDTQYFGPGTRLTVL.

The chain couples TRBV30 to TRBJ1-3; D is unclear. The CDR3 sequence is 12 residues long. Germline CDR1 GTSNPN, CDR2 SVGIG (reference sequence). With 0 bases removed from V and 8 bases from J, the gap between germline ends came to 8 bases. The CDR3 DNA is TGTGCCTGGAGTGTACTCGGTCACACCATATATTTT. It specifies CAWSVLGHTIYF. The variable domain in full, with the rest retrieved from reference TRBV30 and TRBJ1-3, is SQTIHQWPATLVQPVGSPLSLECTVEGTSNPNLYWYRQAAGRGLQLLFYSVGIGQISSEVPQNLSASRPQDRQFILSSKKLLLSDSGFYLCAWSVLGHTIYFGEGSWLTVV.

The rearrangement uses TRBV9 and TRBJ2-2; D not certain. The CDR3 sequence is 13 residues long. The germline CDR1 and CDR2 sequences are SGDLS and YYNGEE. Trimming removed 5 bases at V and 1 base at J, with 6 bases between. This CDR3 is CASSAVNTGELFF. The CDR3 bases are TGTGCCAGCAGTGCAGTGAACACCGGGGAGCTGTTTTTT.

The gene calls are TRBV27 and TRBJ1-5; tentative D call: TRBD1 (6 bases). Germline CDR1 reads MNHEY; CDR2 reads SMNVEV (reference sequence). The CDR3 spans 15 residues. V dropped 2 bases and J dropped 2 bases, with 10 bases sitting between them. The CDR3 spells CASSLRAGGNQPQHF. As DNA, the CDR3 is TGTGCCAGCAGTTTAAGGGCAGGGGGCAATCAGCCCCAGCATTTT.

The chain uses TRBV28 and TRBJ2-2; weak D call: TRBD1 (6 bases). CDR1 and CDR2 from the germline V gene are MDHEN and SYDVKM. The CDR3 has 15 amino acids. V dropped 6 bases and J dropped 10 bases, with 21 bases sitting between them. This CDR3 reads CASSQNDRSSAELFF. CDR3 DNA: TGTGCCAGCAGCCAAAACGACAGGTCCTCTGCGGAGCTGTTTTTT.

This clone was seen a single time. The junction does not match germline at one end; this may be a read error. The V gene is TRBV7-7, the J gene TRBJ1-1; D ambiguous. This CDR3 has 13 residues. Germline values: CDR1 SSHAT, CDR2 FNYEAQ (reference sequence). As DNA, the CDR3 is TGTGCTAGCAGCTTAGATCGGAACACTGAAGCTTTCTTT. Translation: CASSLDRNTEAFF.

The chain combines TRBV6-5 with TRBJ2-6; weak D call: TRBD1 (5 bases). Germline assignment: CDR1 MNHEY and CDR2 SVGAGI. This CDR3 has 15 amino acids. The germline V and J ends were trimmed by 6 bases and 1 base, with 10 bases remaining between them. CDR3 protein: CASSPNRSGANVLTF. CDR3 coding DNA: TGTGCCAGCAGCCCAAACAGGTCTGGGGCCAACGTCCTGACTTTC.

The chain couples TRBV4-2 to TRBJ2-7; 11 bases map to TRBD2. Looked up from germline, CDR1 is LGHNA and CDR2 is YNFKEQ. The CDR3 spans 17 residues. V lost 4 bases, J lost 1 base, and 9 bases stayed unmatched. The CDR3 DNA sequence: TGTGCCAGCAGCCCTCTAGCGACTAGCGGGGTATCCTACGAGCAGTACTTC. This gives the protein CASSPLATSGVSYEQYF.

The sample holds a few counts of this clone. This sequence joins TRBV30 and TRBJ1-1, with D perhaps matching TRBD1 (5 bases). The CDR3 has 12 amino acids. The germline V gene encodes CDR1 GTSNPN and CDR2 SVGIG (reference sequence). V was cut by 8 bases and J by 11 bases, with 21 bases left in between. The DNA of the CDR3 is TGTGCCGGCCCCGATTGGGGGGGAAGGGCTTTCTTT. Encoded protein: CAGPDWGGRAFF.

This chain connects TRBV7-8 to TRBJ1-2; D is possibly TRBD1 (6 bases). Trimming removed 3 bases at V and 8 bases at J, with 13 bases between. The germline gives CDR1 SGHVS, CDR2 FQNEAQ. The CDR3 extends over 13 amino acids. CDR3 region: CASSFGQTGGYTF. The DNA for the CDR3 is TGTGCCAGCAGCTTCGGACAGACGGGCGGCTACACCTTC.

V is TRBV2 and J is TRBJ2-2, with TRBD2 matching 9 bases. The V segment lost 7 bases and the J segment 1 base; nucleotides outside the gene matches: 4. CDR3 length: 15 residues. The germline V gene has CDR1 SNHLY and CDR2 FYNNEI. CDR3 nucleotides: TGTGCCAGCAATTTAGCGGGGGTGAACACCGGGGAGCTGTTTTTT. Translated: CASNLAGVNTGELFF.